Each of the 3 T cell receptor beta chains below was sequenced from the same sample in a study of CD8+ T cells in alopecia areata. RNA, once extracted, was reverse transcribed into cDNA for use as the sequencing template. Clones were sequenced by immunoSEQ multiplex PCR, and TCRdb holds only the in-frame ones, with some missing. The sample carries more than 150,000 clones, less than 65% recorded once. The sample was CD8+ T cells sorted from blood, taken at week 0. The source of these receptors is a human donor with alopecia areata.

Only a few counts were recorded for this clone. The chain recombines TRBV9 with TRBJ1-1, with D possibly TRBD1 on 6 matching bases. The CDR3 is made up of 13 amino acids. The ends were cut back, 5 bases at V and 5 bases at J, with 13 bases in the middle. Germline CDR1 reads SGDLS; CDR2 reads YYNGEE. CDR3 nucleotides: TGTGCCAGCAGTCACAGGGTCGGGACTGAAGCTTTCTTT. Its protein product is CASSHRVGTEAFF.

This clone showed up just a few times. The J gene is TRBJ2-3, the V gene TRBV29-1; TRBD1 is a possible D gene (5 bases). The germline V and J ends were trimmed by 7 bases and 4 bases, with 18 bases remaining between them. This CDR3 spans 14 amino acids. Germline V lookup: CDR1 SQVTM, CDR2 ANQGSEA. The CDR3 loop reads CSEGLADEADTQYF. The CDR3 nucleotides are TGCAGCGAGGGGTTGGCGGATGAAGCAGATACGCAGTATTTT.

This clone has just a few counts. The chain is built from TRBV7-2 and TRBJ2-4; possibly TRBD1 for D (5 bases). The germline V gene has CDR1 SGHTA and CDR2 FQGNSA. Trimming pared 1 base from V and 5 bases from J, leaving 9 bases between. The CDR3 loop spans 14 amino acids. The CDR3 reads CASSLVIGENIQYF. Here the CDR3 DNA reads TGTGCCAGCAGCTTAGTCATAGGGGAAAACATTCAGTACTTC.